Listed below are T cell receptor beta chains from one sample, sequenced in a study of cytotoxic CD8 clonotypes in ibrutinib-treated CLL. Data came from immunoSEQ multiplex PCR; TCRdb stores just in-frame clones and leaves some out. The sample lists approximately 170,000 clones, 88% occurring once. Here the sequenced sample was PBMCs, taken at disease progression, from a patient treated with ibrutinib. The receptor source for this set is a human donor with chronic lymphocytic leukemia. Each CDR3 is given with its conserved first and last residue. The order of the fields is J gene, clone size, V gene, CDR3 length, D gene, CDR3 DNA, CDR3 protein. D genes are given only for firm matches. Size is omitted from some rows. Given values are once, few, many or a class for expanded clones.

j_gene: TRBJ1-2; abundance: NA; v_gene: TRBV27; len: 13; d_gene: TRBD1; CDR3nt: TGTGCCAGCAGTCAGACAGGGGGCTATGGCTACACCTTC; CDR3aa: CASSQTGGYGYTF
j_gene: TRBJ1-5; abundance: NA; v_gene: TRBV7-6; len: 18; d_gene: TRBD1; CDR3nt: TGTGCCAGCAGCTTAGTTGCCGGGACAGCCTATAGCAATCAGCCCCAGCATTTT; CDR3aa: CASSLVAGTAYSNQPQHF
j_gene: TRBJ1-1; abundance: NA; v_gene: TRBV7-3; len: 14; d_gene: TRBD1; CDR3nt: TGTGCCAGCAGCGCCGAAGTACAGGGGGCGCGTGCTTTCTTT; CDR3aa: CASSAEVQGARAFF
j_gene: TRBJ2-1; abundance: NA; v_gene: TRBV29-1; len: 13; d_gene: TRBD1; CDR3nt: TGCAGCGCGGGACAGGAAGCTTACAATGAGCAGTTCTTC; CDR3aa: CSAGQEAYNEQFF
j_gene: TRBJ2-7; abundance: NA; v_gene: TRBV6-6; len: 15; d_gene: TRBD2; CDR3nt: TGTGCCAGCAGTGCTAGACTAGCGGGAGCCTACGAGCAGTACTTC; CDR3aa: CASSARLAGAYEQYF
j_gene: TRBJ2-3; abundance: NA; v_gene: TRBV23-1; len: 15; d_gene: NA; CDR3nt: TGCGCCAGCAGTCGCCGGGGGAATAGCACAGATACGCAGTATTTT; CDR3aa: CASSRRGNSTDTQYF
j_gene: TRBJ2-7; abundance: NA; v_gene: TRBV28; len: 14; d_gene: NA; CDR3nt: TGTGCCAGCACTGGGAGGTTTAAGAGTCGCGAGCAGTACTTC; CDR3aa: CASTGRFKSREQYF
j_gene: TRBJ1-1; abundance: few; v_gene: TRBV6-5; len: 13; d_gene: NA; CDR3nt: TGTGCCAGCAGCCCACGACAGAACACTGAAGCTTTCTTT; CDR3aa: CASSPRQNTEAFF
j_gene: TRBJ2-3; abundance: NA; v_gene: TRBV6-1; len: 16; d_gene: TRBD2; CDR3nt: TGTGCCAGCAGTGAAATGGCGGGAGGAAGAACAGATACGCAGTATTTT; CDR3aa: CASSEMAGGRTDTQYF
j_gene: TRBJ1-2; abundance: NA; v_gene: TRBV6-5; len: 14; d_gene: TRBD1; CDR3nt: TGTGCCAGCAGTCCGGACAGGCACCTCTATGGCTACACCTTC; CDR3aa: CASSPDRHLYGYTF
j_gene: TRBJ1-5; abundance: NA; v_gene: TRBV7-2; len: 15; d_gene: NA; CDR3nt: TGTGCCAGCAGCTTACACGACGGTCGCAATCAGCCCCAGCATTTT; CDR3aa: CASSLHDGRNQPQHF
j_gene: TRBJ2-4; abundance: NA; v_gene: TRBV13; len: 14; d_gene: TRBD1; CDR3nt: TGTGCCAGCAGCTTGAGTCAGGGGGCAAGCATTCAGTACTTC; CDR3aa: CASSLSQGASIQYF
j_gene: TRBJ2-1; abundance: NA; v_gene: TRBV11-2; len: 14; d_gene: NA; CDR3nt: TGTGCCAGCAGCCGGGGGACCAGCGAGTCTGAGCAGTTCTTC; CDR3aa: CASSRGTSESEQFF
j_gene: TRBJ1-4; abundance: NA; v_gene: TRBV7-6; len: 15; d_gene: TRBD1; CDR3nt: TGTGCCAGCAGCTTAACAGGGGCGAAAAATGAAAAACTGTTTTTT; CDR3aa: CASSLTGAKNEKLFF
j_gene: TRBJ2-7; abundance: NA; v_gene: TRBV2; len: 13; d_gene: NA; CDR3nt: TGTGCCAGCAGCGTAAGCGGGACATACGAGCAGTACTTC; CDR3aa: CASSVSGTYEQYF
j_gene: TRBJ1-1; abundance: NA; v_gene: TRBV6-5; len: 14; d_gene: NA; CDR3nt: TGTGCCAGCACCTCGTTCGGCCTGAACACTGAAGCTTTCTTT; CDR3aa: CASTSFGLNTEAFF
j_gene: TRBJ2-1; abundance: NA; v_gene: TRBV6-1; len: 14; d_gene: NA; CDR3nt: TGTGCCAGCAGTGTGGGGACTCAATACAATGAGCAGTTCTTC; CDR3aa: CASSVGTQYNEQFF
j_gene: TRBJ2-5; abundance: NA; v_gene: TRBV11-2; len: 14; d_gene: TRBD2; CDR3nt: TGTGCCAGCAGCCCCGGGACTAGTGGGGAGACCCAGTACTTC; CDR3aa: CASSPGTSGETQYF
j_gene: TRBJ1-1; abundance: NA; v_gene: TRBV9; len: 16; d_gene: TRBD1; CDR3nt: TGTGCCAGCAGCCCTGACGCAGGGGGCGGGGATCTATCGGCTTTCTTT; CDR3aa: CASSPDAGGGDLSAFF
j_gene: TRBJ2-1; abundance: NA; v_gene: TRBV5-6; len: 18; d_gene: NA; CDR3nt: TGTGCCAGCAGCTTGTCGAACAGGGCCCTAGGAGGGGGATATGAGCAGTTCTTC; CDR3aa: CASSLSNRALGGGYEQFF
j_gene: TRBJ1-2; abundance: NA; v_gene: TRBV6-6; len: 14; d_gene: NA; CDR3nt: TGTGCCAGCAGAGACGACAGGCGGAACTATGGCTACACCTTC; CDR3aa: CASRDDRRNYGYTF
j_gene: TRBJ2-2; abundance: NA; v_gene: TRBV30; len: 14; d_gene: NA; CDR3nt: TGTGCCTGGAGTGTTCGACAGAACACCGGGGAGCTGTTTTTT; CDR3aa: CAWSVRQNTGELFF
j_gene: TRBJ2-7; abundance: NA; v_gene: TRBV27; len: 14; d_gene: NA; CDR3nt: TGTGCCAGCAGTTTCCGGGACAACTCCTACGAGCAGTACTTC; CDR3aa: CASSFRDNSYEQYF
j_gene: TRBJ2-7; abundance: NA; v_gene: TRBV28; len: 14; d_gene: NA; CDR3nt: TGTGCCAGCAGTCCGGACACTCCACCCTACGAGCAGTACTTC; CDR3aa: CASSPDTPPYEQYF
j_gene: TRBJ2-2; abundance: NA; v_gene: TRBV4-1; len: 17; d_gene: TRBD2; CDR3nt: TGCGCCAGCAGCTTGCCGGGGGGACTAGTAAACACCGGGGAGCTGTTTTTT; CDR3aa: CASSLPGGLVNTGELFF
j_gene: TRBJ2-3; abundance: once; v_gene: TRBV11-2; len: 15; d_gene: NA; CDR3nt: TGTGCCAGCAGCCACAATGCCCCTGGCACAGATACGCAGTATTTT; CDR3aa: CASSHNAPGTDTQYF